This T cell receptor (beta chain) appears in the sequencing data of a study of radiotherapy plus CTLA-4 blockade in lung cancer (dated by TCRdb to the late 2010s). A note on the overall study: Objective responses occurred in 18% of enrolled patients, and about 33% achieved disease control.

Note on this clone: There is no known antigen for this receptor. Per-nucleotide qualities are absent, and no much larger clonotype sits a single base away.

Library preparation employed the immunoSEQ multiplex PCR assay. TCRdb provides this immuneACCESS table in a form limited to in-frame rearrangements. Some clones are lacking; in checked studies, under half of them reflect an unresolved V gene, and why the rest are absent is not known. The sample yields over 85,000 clones; about 86% were counted once. The ten largest make up 4.5% to 6% of the sample. The CDR3 numbers 14 residues from cysteine through phenylalanine. The kept DNA is CDR3 alone, 42 bases in frame from the first base. The V end loses 1 base and the J end loses 8 bases, and a stretch of 12 bases separates them. The germline V gene supplies CDR1 SGHDN and CDR2 FVKESK. The study tested focal radiation therapy combined with CTLA-4 blockade (ipilimumab) in patients with chemo-refractory metastatic non-small-cell lung cancer. The paper as a whole reports these results and caveats: The strongest predictors of response were reported to be early dynamic shifts in blood T cell clones along with a rise in serum interferon-beta following radiation. After treatment with radiotherapy and ipilimumab, TCR clones that originated in tumors expanded in peripheral blood.

The rearranged segments are TRBV14 and TRBJ2-1; the D gene is unclear. The source was peripheral blood, collected from a patient treated with radiotherapy plus ipilimumab. This sequence originates from a human donor with non-small cell lung cancer that progressed on radiotherapy plus ipilimumab. Read as DNA, the sequence is TGTGCCAGCAGCCAAGTATCCATTACGGATGAGCAGTTCTTC. It is translated as CASSQVSITDEQFF.